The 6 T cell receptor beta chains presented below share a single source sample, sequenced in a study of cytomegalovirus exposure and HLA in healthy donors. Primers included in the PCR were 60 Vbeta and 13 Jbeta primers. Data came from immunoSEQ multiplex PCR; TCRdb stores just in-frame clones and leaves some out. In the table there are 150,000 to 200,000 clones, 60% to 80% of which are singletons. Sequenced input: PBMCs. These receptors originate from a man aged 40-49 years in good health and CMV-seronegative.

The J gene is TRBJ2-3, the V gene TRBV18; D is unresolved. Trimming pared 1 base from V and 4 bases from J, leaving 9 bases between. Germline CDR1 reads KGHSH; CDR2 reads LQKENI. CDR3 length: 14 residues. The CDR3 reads CASSPRGNADTQYF. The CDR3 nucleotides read TGTGCCAGCTCACCACGAGGCAACGCAGATACGCAGTATTTT. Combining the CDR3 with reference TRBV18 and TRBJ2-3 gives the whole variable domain NAGVMQNPRHLVRRRGQEARLRCSPMKGHSHVYWYRQLPEEGLKFMVYLQKENIIDESGMPKERFSAEFPKEGPSILRIQQVVRGDSAAYFCASSPRGNADTQYFGPGTRLTVL.

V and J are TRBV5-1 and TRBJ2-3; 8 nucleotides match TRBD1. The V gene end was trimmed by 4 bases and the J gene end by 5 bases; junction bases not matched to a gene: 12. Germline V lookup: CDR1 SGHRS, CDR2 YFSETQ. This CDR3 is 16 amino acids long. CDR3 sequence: CASSGPGQVIEDTQYF. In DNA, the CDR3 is TGCGCCAGCAGCGGGCCGGGACAGGTAATTGAAGATACGCAGTATTTT.

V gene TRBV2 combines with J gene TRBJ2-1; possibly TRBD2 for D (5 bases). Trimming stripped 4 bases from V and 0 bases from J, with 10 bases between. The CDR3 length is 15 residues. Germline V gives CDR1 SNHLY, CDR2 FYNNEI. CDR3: CASSGLGSSYNEQFF. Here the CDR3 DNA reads TGTGCCAGCAGTGGCTTGGGGAGCTCCTACAATGAGCAGTTCTTC.

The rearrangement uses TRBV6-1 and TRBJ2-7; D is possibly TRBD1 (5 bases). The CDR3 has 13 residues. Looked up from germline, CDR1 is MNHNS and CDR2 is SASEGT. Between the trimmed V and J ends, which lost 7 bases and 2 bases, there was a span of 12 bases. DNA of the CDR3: TGTGCCAGCAATGGTGCAGGGCCCTACGAGCAGTACTTC. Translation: CASNGAGPYEQYF.

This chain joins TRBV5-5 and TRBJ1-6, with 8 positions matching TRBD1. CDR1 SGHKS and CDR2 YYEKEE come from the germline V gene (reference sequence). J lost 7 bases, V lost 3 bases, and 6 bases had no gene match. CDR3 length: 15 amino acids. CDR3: CASSSRTGTNSPLHF. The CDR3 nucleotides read TGTGCCAGCAGCTCCCGGACAGGGACGAATTCACCCCTCCACTTT.

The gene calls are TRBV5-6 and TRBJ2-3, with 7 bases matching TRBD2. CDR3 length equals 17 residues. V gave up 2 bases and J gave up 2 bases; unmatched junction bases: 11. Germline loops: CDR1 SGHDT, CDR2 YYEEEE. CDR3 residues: CASSLGTPGRVTDTQYF. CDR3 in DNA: TGTGCCAGCAGCTTAGGAACTCCAGGGAGGGTCACAGATACGCAGTATTTT.